Below, 24 T cell receptor beta chains from the same sample are listed, as sequenced in a study of T cells expressing NK-cell markers. TCRdb reprocessed the 5' RACE reads and keeps a single row for each CDR3 protein, giving no DNA. This repertoire includes roughly 380,000 distinct CDR3 sequences. Material for sequencing was blood T cells: a sorted CD56 or NKG2C T cell subset, CD4+ or CD8+ T cells, or bulk PBMC T cells (not recorded which). The receptors were gathered from a man aged 18-70 years in good health.

The chain couples TRBV6-5 to TRBJ1-2; the D gene TCRdb calls, TRBD1, cannot be checked with no DNA. Germline V CDR1 and CDR2: MNHEY, SVGAGI. The length of the CDR3 is 14 residues. CDR3 loop: CASSYFQGGYGYTF.

The V and J genes are TRBV9 and TRBJ1-2. Germline V gene sequence: CDR1 SGDLS, CDR2 YYNGEE. There are 15 residues in the CDR3. CDR3: CASSPNIILSYGYTF.

The rearrangement joins TRBV24-1 to TRBJ2-2; absent DNA, TCRdb's TRBD1 call cannot be checked. Looked up from germline, CDR1 is KGHDR and CDR2 is SFDVKD. There are 16 residues in the CDR3. CDR3 protein: CATSSTGTGNTGELFF.

V is TRBV4-1 and J is TRBJ2-3; TCRdb outputs TRBD2, but without DNA this stays unchecked. CDR3 size: 15 residues. Germline values: CDR1 MGHRA, CDR2 YSYEKL. Here the CDR3 reads CASSQGGIRTDTQYF.

This chain connects TRBV6-1 to TRBJ1-6; no DNA is available, so the TRBD1 call from TCRdb remains unchecked. Germline values: CDR1 MNHNS, CDR2 SASEGT. The CDR3 loop spans 13 amino acids. The CDR3: CASSRVRNSPLHF.

V usage is TRBV20-1 and J usage is TRBJ2-1; checking the TCRdb D call of TRBD1 is not possible without DNA. Germline V gene data show CDR1 as DFQATT and CDR2 as SNEGSKA (reference sequence). This CDR3 has 13 amino acids. The CDR3 loop is CGSPGQGRNEQFF.

J is TRBJ1-1 and V is TRBV20-1; TCRdb designates TRBD1, a call that cannot be tested without DNA. The CDR3 totals 15 residues. Per germline, CDR1 DFQATT and CDR2 SNEGSKA (reference sequence). The CDR3 region is CSALARDRGLTEAFF.

V gene TRBV4-2 combines with J gene TRBJ2-1; without DNA, the TCRdb call of TRBD1 cannot be checked. CDR3 length equals 18 residues. Germline-derived CDR1 and CDR2 are LGHNA and YNFKEQ. This CDR3 is CASSQDLVGQGLRNEQFF.

This rearrangement joins TRBV29-1 to TRBJ2-1; as DNA is missing, the TRBD1 call by TCRdb cannot be tested. The CDR3 contains 13 residues. Germline V gives CDR1 SQVTM, CDR2 ANQGSEA. This CDR3 reads CSVVGGAWDEQFF.

The gene calls are TRBV4-2 and TRBJ1-1; TCRdb returns TRBD1, unconfirmable since there is no DNA. Germline V gives CDR1 LGHNA, CDR2 YNFKEQ. The CDR3 is made up of 14 amino acids. This CDR3 reads CASSLNTGGGEAFF.

V usage is TRBV30 and J usage is TRBJ2-2; TCRdb selects TRBD2, and the lack of DNA leaves this call unchecked. This CDR3 contains 16 residues. Germline CDR1 reads GTSNPN; CDR2 reads SVGIG (reference sequence). The CDR3: CAWSVGGGANTGELFF.

This chain's CDR3 is CASDDRFHEKLFF. This sequence joins TRBV19 and TRBJ1-4; without DNA, the TCRdb call of TRBD1 cannot be checked. Germline CDR1 LNHDA, CDR2 SQIVND (reference sequence). The CDR3 consists of 13 residues.

The chain links TRBV29-1 to TRBJ2-4; no DNA is available, so the TRBD1 call from TCRdb remains unchecked. The germline V gene has CDR1 SQVTM and CDR2 ANQGSEA. The CDR3 is 17 residues long. The CDR3 loop reads CSVLMPRGRGVKNIQYF.

This chain connects TRBV18 to TRBJ2-6. This CDR3 is built from 12 residues. The germline V gene has CDR1 KGHSH and CDR2 LQKENI. CDR3 residues: CASSPGANVLTF.

The genes are TRBV27 and TRBJ1-4. The CDR3 contains 15 residues. Germline V lookup: CDR1 MNHEY, CDR2 SMNVEV (reference sequence). The CDR3 region is CASSLRTGRDEKLFF. Together with reference TRBV27 and TRBJ1-4, the CDR3 gives the full variable domain: EAQVTQNPRYLITVTGKKLTVTCSQNMNHEYMSWYRQDPGLGLRQIYYSMNVEVTDKGDVPEGYKVSRKEKRNFPLILESPSPNQTSLYFCASSLRTGRDEKLFFGSGTQLSVL.

This rearrangement joins TRBV5-1 to TRBJ2-5; TCRdb lists TRBD2, though no DNA is available to test this call. The CDR3 is 16 residues long. Germline V CDR1 and CDR2: SGHRS, YFSETQ. Here the CDR3 reads CASSFGAGVIQETQYF.

CDR3 region: CSAGRGQGLSSYNEQFF. The V and J genes are TRBV20-1 and TRBJ2-1; absent DNA, TCRdb's TRBD1 call cannot be checked. Per germline, CDR1 DFQATT and CDR2 SNEGSKA (reference sequence). The CDR3 runs to 17 residues.

This chain joins TRBV10-3 and TRBJ2-7; the D gene TCRdb calls, TRBD2, cannot be checked with no DNA. The germline gives CDR1 ENHRY, CDR2 SYGVKD. The CDR3 has 16 residues. CDR3 region: CAISRQLAGGPSEQYF.

This chain connects TRBV6-1 to TRBJ1-1. The CDR3 sequence is 16 residues long. Germline V CDR1 and CDR2: MNHNS, SASEGT. CDR3 sequence reads: CASSDLLRRANTEAFF.

The rearrangement uses TRBV19 and TRBJ2-1; TCRdb calls TRBD2, which cannot be checked without DNA. This CDR3 has 16 amino acids. CDR1 LNHDA and CDR2 SQIVND come from the germline V gene (reference sequence). CDR3: CASSTKAGSGGFEQFF.

The chain recombines TRBV3-1 with TRBJ2-2; the TRBD1 assignment by TCRdb is unverifiable without DNA. This CDR3 is 15 amino acids long. Germline assignment: CDR1 LGHDT and CDR2 YNNKEL (reference sequence). The CDR3 reads CASRLWGYGTGELFF.

This sequence joins TRBV6-6 and TRBJ2-1; without DNA, the TCRdb call of TRBD1 cannot be checked. CDR3 length: 12 amino acids. Per the germline V gene, CDR1 is MNHNY and CDR2 is SVGAGI (reference sequence). CDR3: CASSRTGNEQFF.

The rearrangement uses TRBV7-9 and TRBJ2-7; the D call from TCRdb, TRBD2, cannot be confirmed without DNA. Germline V gene data show CDR1 as SEHNR and CDR2 as FQNEAQ (reference sequence). The CDR3 is made up of 14 amino acids. CDR3 sequence reads: CASSFEGRLYEQYF. Full variable domain (rest looked up from reference TRBV7-9 and TRBJ2-7): DTGVSQNPRHKITKRGQNVTFRCDPISEHNRLYWYRQTLGQGPEFLTYFQNEAQLEKSRLLSDRFSAERPKGSFSTLEIQRTEQGDSAMYLCASSFEGRLYEQYFGPGTRLTVT.

The genes are TRBV12-3 or TRBV12-4 and TRBJ1-2. The CDR3 covers 12 residues. The CDR3 reads CASSLDTYGYTF.